Included here is one T cell receptor (beta chain) sequence, with context. Sequencing was performed with immunoSEQ multiplex PCR; in TCRdb, only in-frame clones are kept and a portion is missing. The data hold thousands of clones, with 80% to 90% observed a single time. These data come from a study of immune evolution from preneoplasia to lung adenocarcinoma. V lost 3 bases, J lost 6 bases, and 5 bases stayed unmatched. The CDR3 sequence is 15 residues long. Per the germline V gene, CDR1 is SGHTA and CDR2 is FQGTGA. Each case's diagnosis was confirmed by two pathologists on H&E. The chain uses TRBV7-3 and TRBJ1-6, with 7 bases aligning to TRBD1. Input material: FFPE adjacent normal lung tissue. The TCR originated in a person aged 65 to 79 with lung adenocarcinoma. The CDR3 reads CASSLQGGVNSPLHF. The CDR3 bases are TGTGCCAGCAGCTTGCAGGGGGGTGTTAATTCACCCCTCCACTTT.